A single sample gave rise to the 26 T cell receptor beta chains below, sequenced in a study of shared clonotypes between healthy human individuals (dated by TCRdb to 2020 to 2022). CD8 naive samples were CD45RO-negative cells positively selected for CCR7, giving a CD45RA+CCR7+ population that excluded TemRA cells. Receptor amplification or capture employed the immunoSEQ multiplex PCR assay. TCRdb holds this immuneACCESS table with in-frame rearrangements only. Some clones are missing; in checked studies, unresolved V genes explain under half, and the rest has no known cause. Here the sample has hundreds of thousands of clones; approximately 96% occur a single time. The top ten clones comprise about 0.12% of the sample. Sequencing was carried out using naive CD8+ T cells sorted from blood. The sample's cell subset or site label, in plain terms: CD45RA+CCR7+. These receptors all stem from a woman aged 25 to 39 in good health.

The gene calls are TRBV5-1 and TRBJ2-7; 8 nucleotides match TRBD1. The CDR3 runs 14 residues. Germline V gene data show CDR1 as SGHRS and CDR2 as YFSETQ. The junction had 5 bases not matched to a gene; V was cut back by 1 base and J by 5 bases. The CDR3 loop is CASSLRTGLNEQYF. CDR3 sequence (DNA): TGCGCCAGCAGCTTGCGGACAGGGTTGAACGAGCAGTACTTC.

The CDR3 loop is CASYDRAVNTEAFF. DNA of the CDR3: TGTGCCAGTTACGACAGGGCGGTTAACACTGAAGCTTTCTTT. The chain uses TRBV19 and TRBJ1-1; 7 bases agree with TRBD1. Per the germline V gene, CDR1 is LNHDA and CDR2 is SQIVND (reference sequence). V lost 8 bases and J lost 2; bases outside the gene matches: 8. The CDR3 extends over 14 amino acids.

This clone occurred once. The V call is TRBV7-9, the J call TRBJ2-1, with 8 bases identical to TRBD2. Germline lookup yields CDR1 SEHNR and CDR2 FQNEAQ (reference sequence). CDR3 length: 17 residues. Unmatched junction bases numbered 11, after V lost 5 bases and J lost 2 bases. The DNA for the CDR3 is TGTGCCAGCAGCCTACAAGAGCGGGAGAACCCCTACAATGAGCAGTTCTTC. As protein: CASSLQERENPYNEQFF.

The J gene is TRBJ1-4, the V gene TRBV28; no reliable D call. The germline CDR1 and CDR2 sequences are MDHEN and SYDVKM. The length of the CDR3 is 15 residues. V gave up 4 bases and J gave up 6 bases, with 15 bases separating them. As DNA, the CDR3 is TGTGCCAGCAGTTCTCGACCCCGGGGAGATGAAAAACTGTTTTTT. It codes for CASSSRPRGDEKLFF.

This chain uses TRBV5-5 with TRBJ2-5; either TRBD1 or TRBD2 may fit D (5 bases each). CDR3 length: 15 residues. Trimming cost V 1 base and J 2 bases, with 12 bases left between them. In germline, CDR1 is SGHKS, CDR2 YYEKEE (reference sequence). The DNA of the CDR3 is TGTGCCAGCAGCTTGCTCCGGGGCCCACAAGAGACCCAGTACTTC. Its protein is CASSLLRGPQETQYF.

This clone was detected only once. V usage is TRBV11-3 and J usage is TRBJ2-7; D is ambiguous. V lost 5 bases, J lost 1 base, and 9 bases lay in between. CDR1 is SGHNT, CDR2 YENEEA, per germline. The CDR3 spans 13 residues. The CDR3 region has the DNA TGTGCCAGCAGCATGGACGATTCCTACGAGCAGTACTTC. Amino acids: CASSMDDSYEQYF.

The CDR3 nucleotides read TGTGCCACCAGCAGCTCCCCGACAGGGGTCAATCAGCCCCAGCATTTT. Residues: CATSSSPTGVNQPQHF. The chain joins TRBV15 to TRBJ1-5; 8 bases agree with TRBD1. In germline, CDR1 is LNHNV, CDR2 YYDKDF (reference sequence). The CDR3 length is 16 residues. The junction had 7 bases not matched to a gene; V was cut back by 3 bases and J by 3 bases.

The rearrangement uses TRBV7-9 and TRBJ2-2; D tentatively reads TRBD1 or TRBD2 (5 bases each). Germline CDR1 is SEHNR and CDR2 is FQNEAQ (reference sequence). This CDR3 region has 14 residues. Trimming stripped 0 bases from V and 3 bases from J, with 5 bases between. The CDR3: CASSLAGDTGELFF. In DNA, the CDR3 is TGTGCCAGCAGCTTAGCGGGGGACACCGGGGAGCTGTTTTTT.

The chain uses TRBV9 and TRBJ2-1, with TRBD2 matching 10 bases. CDR1 is SGDLS, CDR2 YYNGEE, per germline. CDR3 size: 15 residues. With V trimmed by 1 base and J by 10 bases, 8 bases remained unmatched. CDR3 residues: CASSVMASGSEEQFF. DNA for the CDR3: TGTGCCAGCAGCGTAATGGCTAGCGGGAGTGAGGAGCAGTTCTTC.

The chain recombines TRBV5-5 with TRBJ2-6; D is perhaps TRBD1 (6 bases). The germline CDR1 and CDR2 sequences are SGHKS and YYEKEE (reference sequence). V shed 4 bases and J shed 0 bases, with 17 bases lying between them. CDR3 length equals 18 residues. CDR3 nucleotides: TGTGCCAGCAGCCCCAAGGACAGAGCCATCTCTGGGGCCAACGTCCTGACTTTC. It yields the protein CASSPKDRAISGANVLTF. Using reference TRBV5-5 and TRBJ2-6 for the parts outside the CDR3, the full variable domain is DAGVTQSPTHLIKTRGQQVTLRCSPISGHKSVSWYQQVLGQGPQFIFQYYEKEERGRGNFPDRFSARQFPNYSSELNVNALLLGDSALYLCASSPKDRAISGANVLTFGAGSRLTVL.

This sequence joins TRBV7-8 and TRBJ2-3; D is undetermined. The CDR3 is made up of 14 amino acids. V was trimmed by 7 bases and J by 2 bases, leaving 13 bases between them. Germline loops: CDR1 SGHVS, CDR2 FQNEAQ. The CDR3 DNA reads as TGTGCCAGCATCCCGCCCTCGTCCACAGATACGCAGTATTTT. It is translated as CASIPPSSTDTQYF.

The chain is built from TRBV5-1 and TRBJ2-1, with TRBD2 matching 10 bases. This CDR3 has 15 amino acids. V trimming: 5 bases; J trimming: 3 bases; junction bases outside the gene matches: 5. Germline assignment: CDR1 SGHRS and CDR2 YFSETQ. The DNA for the CDR3 is TGCGCCAGCAGGGAACTAGCGGGGAGCTACAATGAGCAGTTCTTC. Its protein is CASRELAGSYNEQFF.

The genes are TRBV5-1 and TRBJ2-7; D perhaps matches TRBD1 (5 bases). Germline CDR1 is SGHRS and CDR2 is YFSETQ. The CDR3 contains 14 residues. V was cut by 3 bases and J by 5 bases, with 15 bases left in between. In DNA form, the CDR3 reads TGCGCCAGCAGCTCCGGCCGACAGCTCCACGAGCAGTACTTC. Its translation: CASSSGRQLHEQYF.

The sample holds one count of this clone. The CDR3 loop is CASSLGLAGFYNEQFF. CDR3 sequence (DNA): TGTGCCAGCAGCTTAGGTCTAGCGGGCTTTTACAATGAGCAGTTCTTC. The chain has TRBV7-8 and TRBJ2-1; 8 nucleotides align to TRBD2. V trimming: 1 base; J trimming: 4 bases; junction bases outside the gene matches: 6. Germline CDR1 SGHVS, CDR2 FQNEAQ. This CDR3 spans 16 amino acids.

The chain is built from TRBV4-1 and TRBJ1-5; D is unresolved. V lost 2 bases and J 0 bases, leaving 17 bases between the germline ends. The CDR3 sequence is 18 residues long. Germline-derived CDR1 and CDR2 are MGHRA and YSYEKL. The CDR3 coding sequence is TGCGCCAGCAGCCAATGGGTAAGGCTCTCTTATAGCAATCAGCCCCAGCATTTT. Translated, it gives CASSQWVRLSYSNQPQHF.

This clone was seen once. The chain has TRBV11-1 and TRBJ2-7; no reliable D call. This CDR3 comprises 13 residues. Trimming left V 5 bases short and J 3 bases short, with 11 bases between. Germline V gene lookup returns CDR1 SGHAT and CDR2 FQDESV (reference sequence). Here the CDR3 reads CASSVEEVYEQYF. The CDR3 coding sequence is TGTGCCAGCAGCGTGGAAGAGGTCTACGAGCAGTACTTC.

J is TRBJ1-6 and V is TRBV6-5, with a tentative D call TRBD1 (6 bases). The germline V gene has CDR1 MNHEY and CDR2 SVGAGI. The V end lost 7 bases, the J end lost 9 bases, and 16 bases lay between the germline ends. The CDR3 extends over 14 amino acids. CDR3 nucleotide sequence: TGTGCCAGCATGGGGGCGGAGATAGCTTCACCCCTCCACTTT. Its translation: CASMGAEIASPLHF.

The gene calls are TRBV4-2 and TRBJ1-2; no firm D call. From germline, CDR1 is LGHNA and CDR2 YNFKEQ. The CDR3 runs 14 residues. The V gene lost 0 bases and the J gene lost 4 bases, with 9 bases spanning the gap. The CDR3: CASSQDPGVYGYTF. For the CDR3, the DNA is TGTGCCAGCAGCCAAGATCCAGGAGTCTATGGCTACACCTTC.

V is TRBV27 and J is TRBJ2-7, with D perhaps matching TRBD1 or TRBD2 (7 bases each). Germline CDR1 MNHEY, CDR2 SMNVEV (reference sequence). V shed 3 bases and J shed 4 bases, with 19 bases lying between them. The CDR3 spans 16 residues. The CDR3: CASSFIQGGSQYEQYF. In DNA, the CDR3 is TGTGCCAGCAGTTTCATCCAGGGGGGGTCTCAATACGAGCAGTACTTC.

V gene TRBV27 combines with J gene TRBJ2-5; TRBD2 might be the D (5 bases). V lost 5 bases and J lost 7, with 14 bases in between. The CDR3 is 13 residues long. Germline CDR1 reads MNHEY; CDR2 reads SMNVEV (reference sequence). The CDR3 DNA sequence: TGTGCCAGCAGTGAGGGTCTCTCTCCGACCCAGTACTTC. Protein: CASSEGLSPTQYF.

Worth noting for this clone: Within the sample, other DNA sequences also encode this same CDR3. The rearrangement joins TRBV28 to TRBJ2-7; D is unclear. The CDR3 is 12 residues long. V was shortened by 3 bases and J by 4 bases, with 7 bases between the two germline ends. The germline CDR1 and CDR2 sequences are MDHEN and SYDVKM. In nucleotides, the CDR3 is TGTGCCAGCAGTTTCGGAGATTACGAGCAGTACTTC. It encodes CASSFGDYEQYF. The whole variable domain, filled in from reference TRBV28 and TRBJ2-7, reads DVKVTQSSRYLVKRTGEKVFLECVQDMDHENMFWYRQDPGLGLRLIYFSYDVKMKEKGDIPEGYSVSREKKERFSLILESASTNQTSMYLCASSFGDYEQYFGPGTRLTVT.

The chain has TRBV28 and TRBJ1-4, with unresolved D. The CDR3 has 14 residues. V lost 7 bases to trimming and J lost 0 bases, with 9 bases between them. The germline V gene encodes CDR1 MDHEN and CDR2 SYDVKM. CDR3 DNA sequence: TGTGCCAGCACCGACGGTACAACTAATGAAAAACTGTTTTTT. Its protein is CASTDGTTNEKLFF. Full variable domain (rest looked up from reference TRBV28 and TRBJ1-4): DVKVTQSSRYLVKRTGEKVFLECVQDMDHENMFWYRQDPGLGLRLIYFSYDVKMKEKGDIPEGYSVSREKKERFSLILESASTNQTSMYLCASTDGTTNEKLFFGSGTQLSVL.

V is TRBV11-2 and J is TRBJ1-2; D is uncertain. The CDR3 spans 12 residues. Germline CDR1 is SGHAT and CDR2 is FQNNGV. Trimming left V 6 bases short and J 8 bases short, with 13 bases between. The CDR3 sequence is CASRAGSSGYTF. Here the CDR3 DNA reads TGTGCCAGCAGGGCTGGATCGTCGGGCTACACCTTC.

The chain recombines TRBV28 with TRBJ2-3; 12 nucleotides match TRBD2. V lost 5 bases and J lost 2; bases outside the gene matches: 5. Germline CDR1 reads MDHEN; CDR2 reads SYDVKM. The CDR3 covers 16 residues. In DNA, the CDR3 is TGTGCCAGCAGTCCCCGACTAGCGGGAGACACAGATACGCAGTATTTT. This translates into CASSPRLAGDTDTQYF.

This clone was recorded a few times. V usage is TRBV9 and J usage is TRBJ2-1, with 16 bases that match TRBD2. Germline CDR1 is SGDLS and CDR2 is YYNGEE. Trimming cost V 3 bases and J 9 bases; bases outside gene matches: 9. The CDR3 has 17 residues. The CDR3 region has the DNA TGTGCCAGCAGCGAGGGACTAGCGGGAGGGGCTCTTGGTGAGCAGTTCTTC. It yields the protein CASSEGLAGGALGEQFF.

This clone appeared a single time. The rearrangement joins TRBV10-2 to TRBJ2-7; D not certain. Deletions cut 0 bases from V and 0 bases from J, with 9 bases between. Germline V gene sequence: CDR1 WSHSY, CDR2 SAAADI. CDR3 length equals 15 residues. The CDR3 loop reads CASSESRLSSYEQYF. DNA for the CDR3: TGCGCCAGCAGTGAGTCCCGTTTAAGCTCCTACGAGCAGTACTTC.